This entry is about one T cell receptor (beta chain). There is no known antigen for this receptor. Base qualities are missing; no much larger clone stands one base away. The sample contains more than one DNA sequence encoding this CDR3. Another Seattle source contributed samples from volunteer blood donors who had recovered from COVID-19. Collaborating institutions collected whole blood in K2EDTA tubes following their own protocols. For TCRbeta analysis, collaborators shipped samples in one of three forms: frozen whole blood, isolated PBMCs, or DNA extracted from either of those sample types. This sample was taken from a study of blood T cell repertoires in COVID-19 (dated by TCRdb to about 2020). The study in broad terms: The collaborator samples originated in the United States, Italy and Spain and spanned the acute and convalescent phases of COVID-19. The material from the prospective study consisted of cDNA or gDNA derived from T cells, B-cell-depleted T cells, or PBMCs. Subjects who had been exposed to COVID-19, were actively infected with it, or had recovered from it provided the deeply sampled blood TCRbeta repertoires that made up the dataset. The repertoires were made available in a free public database intended to serve as a resource for research on the immune response to SARS-CoV-2. The samples were drawn from two sources: the first 160 participants of the ongoing ImmuneRACE study, and 950 to 1,500 subjects contributed by 6 global collaborators. Sample metadata almost always included a de-identified subject ID, COVID-19 status, age in years and sex. Where available, HLA class I and class II types were taken from metadata supplied by the sample provider and were not determined by assay-based typing. Broader findings and caveats from the paper: Clinical and demographic metadata were provided uncurated, with the amount varying by source and participant.

TCRbeta CDR3 regions were amplified from genomic DNA using the immunoSEQ Assay, a bias-controlled multiplex PCR. In the authors' own workflow: Within the assay, amplification of reference gene primers was used to estimate how many nucleated cells each sample contained. To quantify the absolute abundance of each unique TCRbeta CDR3 rearrangement, sequence reads were collapsed and filtered. For each sample, productive Simpson clonality was calculated as the square root of Simpson's diversity index across productive rearrangements. TCRdb took over this immuneACCESS table, retaining in-frame rearrangements with V and J assigned. Such tables are incomplete; in checked studies, under half of the missing clones stem from an unresolved V gene, and the remainder is unexplained. V and J calls and clone size come straight from that table; D and trimming were deduced from the DNA. Counted in this sample were roughly 220,000 clones; more than 80% of them appeared once. About 2.2% of the sample is in the top ten clones.

The sequence was collected from a man aged 25-45 years who had recovered from COVID-19. The sequencing input was peripheral blood.

The CDR3 sequence is CASSLARDRGTDTQYF. The DNA is as follows: TGCGCCAGCAGCTTGGCCCGGGACAGGGGAACAGATACGCAGTATTTT. The chain is assembled from TRBV5-1 and TRBJ2-3; 10 of the junction bases match TRBD1. The CDR3 holds 16 amino acids from the cysteine to the phenylalanine. CDR3 DNA is the only sequence kept; it has 48 bases, read in frame from the first base. For CDR1 and CDR2, the germline V gene lists SGHRS and YFSETQ. From V the trimming removes 0 bases and from J it removes 3 bases, while the gene matches leave 4 bases of the junction unaccounted for.